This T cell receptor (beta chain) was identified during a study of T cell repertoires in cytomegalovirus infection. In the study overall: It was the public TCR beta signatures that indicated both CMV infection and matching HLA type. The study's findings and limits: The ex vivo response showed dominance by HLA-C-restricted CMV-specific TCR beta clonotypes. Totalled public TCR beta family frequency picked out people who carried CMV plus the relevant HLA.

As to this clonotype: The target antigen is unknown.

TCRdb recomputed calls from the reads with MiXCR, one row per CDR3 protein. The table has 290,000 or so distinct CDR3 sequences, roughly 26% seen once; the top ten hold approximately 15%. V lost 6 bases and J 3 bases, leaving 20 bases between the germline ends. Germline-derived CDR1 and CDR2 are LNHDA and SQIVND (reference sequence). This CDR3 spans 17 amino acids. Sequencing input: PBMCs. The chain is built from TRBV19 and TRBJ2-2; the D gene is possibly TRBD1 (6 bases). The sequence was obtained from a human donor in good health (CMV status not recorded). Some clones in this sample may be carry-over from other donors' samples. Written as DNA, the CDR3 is TGTGCCAGTAGCCCTACGGCCCCAGGGGCGTACACCGGGGAGCTGTTTTTT. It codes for CASSPTAPGAYTGELFF.